A selection of T cell receptor beta chains follows, all from one sample in a study of blood T cell repertoires in COVID-19. Only in-frame clones appear in the TCRdb table, and some are missing; sequencing was by immunoSEQ multiplex PCR. Seen here are tens of thousands of clones, 80% to 85% observed once, and the top ten hold roughly 50%. The specimen was peripheral blood. These receptors were obtained from a man between 65 and 79 years old with acute or convalescent COVID-19. Each CDR3 is given with its conserved first and last residue. The D gene is left open where the match is weak. Rows give clone size only sometimes, using once, few, many, or a class for an expanded clone.

j_call: TRBJ2-6; clone_size: NA; v_call: TRBV4-1; d_call: TRBD2; cdr3_nt: TGCGCCAGCAGCCAAGAGTGGGAGGGAGCTGGGGCCAACGTCCTGACTTTC; cdr3_aa: CASSQEWEGAGANVLTF
j_call: TRBJ2-7; clone_size: once; v_call: TRBV28; d_call: TRBD2; cdr3_nt: TGTGCCAGCAGTTCACCGGGGGTGGGGGACCCCGGGGGGGAGCAGTACTTC; cdr3_aa: CASSSPGVGDPGGEQYF
j_call: TRBJ2-5; clone_size: NA; v_call: TRBV19; d_call: NA; cdr3_nt: TGTGCCAGTAGTATAGTCCAGGGTTGGCAAGAGACCCAGTACTTC; cdr3_aa: CASSIVQGWQETQYF
j_call: TRBJ1-1; clone_size: NA; v_call: TRBV24-1; d_call: NA; cdr3_nt: NA; cdr3_aa: CATSDLERDGAFF
j_call: TRBJ2-2; clone_size: NA; v_call: TRBV5-1; d_call: TRBD2; cdr3_nt: TGCGCCAGCAGCGTCCAACTAGCGGGATCGAACACCGGGGAGCTGTTTTTT; cdr3_aa: CASSVQLAGSNTGELFF
j_call: TRBJ1-1; clone_size: NA; v_call: TRBV6-2/TRBV6-3; d_call: NA; cdr3_nt: TGTGCCAGCAGTTACCGGCGGGGGGCTGGGGCTGAAGCTTTCTTT; cdr3_aa: CASSYRRGAGAEAFF
j_call: TRBJ1-2; clone_size: NA; v_call: TRBV28; d_call: NA; cdr3_nt: TGTGCCAGCAGTTTATCAATCGGAGGGAACTATGGCTACACCTTC; cdr3_aa: CASSLSIGGNYGYTF
j_call: TRBJ1-4; clone_size: NA; v_call: TRBV30; d_call: TRBD1; cdr3_nt: TGTGCCTGGAGTGGAGACAGGGGGATTGGTGAAAAACTGTTTTTT; cdr3_aa: CAWSGDRGIGEKLFF
j_call: TRBJ2-2; clone_size: NA; v_call: TRBV6-2/TRBV6-3; d_call: TRBD2; cdr3_nt: TGTGCCAGCAGTCCGTACTCTAGCGGGAGTATCGGGGAGCTGTTTTTT; cdr3_aa: CASSPYSSGSIGELFF
j_call: TRBJ2-3; clone_size: NA; v_call: TRBV4-1; d_call: TRBD2; cdr3_nt: TGCGCCAGCAGCCAAGAAGCGGGACTAGTTGATACGCAGTATTTT; cdr3_aa: CASSQEAGLVDTQYF
j_call: TRBJ1-5; clone_size: NA; v_call: TRBV19; d_call: TRBD1; cdr3_nt: TGTGCCAGTTGCACGGGGACAGGGGAACATCAGCCCCAGCATTTT; cdr3_aa: CASCTGTGEHQPQHF
j_call: TRBJ2-2; clone_size: NA; v_call: TRBV3-1/TRBV3-2; d_call: TRBD2; cdr3_nt: TGTGCCAGCAGCCTGGGAGGGGCCGGGGAGCTGTTTTTT; cdr3_aa: CASSLGGAGELFF
j_call: TRBJ2-7; clone_size: NA; v_call: TRBV28; d_call: TRBD2; cdr3_nt: TGTGCCAGCAGACCCCCGGGACTAGCGGGGAACGAGCAGTACTTC; cdr3_aa: CASRPPGLAGNEQYF
j_call: TRBJ1-2; clone_size: few; v_call: TRBV7-9; d_call: NA; cdr3_nt: TGTGCCAGCAGCTTAGAGGCAGGCAACTATGGCTACACCTTC; cdr3_aa: CASSLEAGNYGYTF
j_call: TRBJ1-3; clone_size: NA; v_call: TRBV19; d_call: NA; cdr3_nt: TGTGCCGCCAAACGGGAGGAAGGAAACACCATATATTTT; cdr3_aa: CAAKREEGNTIYF
j_call: TRBJ2-5; clone_size: few; v_call: TRBV3-1/TRBV3-2; d_call: TRBD2; cdr3_nt: TGTGCCAGCAGCCAAGATGGGCTAGCGGGTACTCAAGAGACCCAGTACTTC; cdr3_aa: CASSQDGLAGTQETQYF
j_call: TRBJ2-5; clone_size: NA; v_call: TRBV7-8; d_call: TRBD1; cdr3_nt: TGTGCCAGCAGCCTACAGGGGGTCGGGTGGTACTTC; cdr3_aa: CASSLQGVGWYF
j_call: TRBJ1-6; clone_size: NA; v_call: TRBV9; d_call: NA; cdr3_nt: TGTGCCAGCAGCCCAACCCAGGGGAATTCACCCCTCCACTTT; cdr3_aa: CASSPTQGNSPLHF
j_call: TRBJ1-2; clone_size: NA; v_call: TRBV19; d_call: TRBD1; cdr3_nt: TGTGCCAGTACCATGAGGGACAGATATGGCTACACCTTC; cdr3_aa: CASTMRDRYGYTF
j_call: TRBJ2-7; clone_size: NA; v_call: TRBV7-8; d_call: TRBD1; cdr3_nt: TGTGCCAGCAGCTCTTTTGACAGGGCCTTAGGGGGAGAGCAGTACTTC; cdr3_aa: CASSSFDRALGGEQYF
j_call: TRBJ1-2; clone_size: few; v_call: TRBV6-5; d_call: TRBD1; cdr3_nt: TGTGCCAGCAGACAGGACAGGCCCTATGGCTACACCTTC; cdr3_aa: CASRQDRPYGYTF
j_call: TRBJ2-5; clone_size: NA; v_call: TRBV10-3; d_call: TRBD2; cdr3_nt: TGTGCCACGGGGGCTTGGACTAGCGGGGGAATAGGAGAGACCCAGTACTTC; cdr3_aa: CATGAWTSGGIGETQYF
j_call: TRBJ2-3; clone_size: once; v_call: TRBV7-2; d_call: TRBD2; cdr3_nt: TGTGCCAGCAGCTTCGTAGCGGGAGGGCCGGGGGTAGATACGCAGTATTTT; cdr3_aa: CASSFVAGGPGVDTQYF
j_call: TRBJ2-1; clone_size: NA; v_call: TRBV5-1; d_call: NA; cdr3_nt: TGCGCCACTAGAAGGGGGAATGAGCAGTTCTTC; cdr3_aa: CATRRGNEQFF
j_call: TRBJ2-2; clone_size: NA; v_call: TRBV2; d_call: TRBD1; cdr3_nt: TGTGCCAGCAGAATGACAGGGGGGGAAACCGGGGAGCTGTTTTTT; cdr3_aa: CASRMTGGETGELFF
j_call: TRBJ2-2; clone_size: NA; v_call: TRBV27; d_call: NA; cdr3_nt: TGTGCCAGCAGACGGGAAGGGTGGCAGATAATTAACACCGGGGAGCTGTTTTTT; cdr3_aa: CASRREGWQIINTGELFF
j_call: TRBJ1-3; clone_size: NA; v_call: TRBV7-8; d_call: NA; cdr3_nt: TGTGCCAGCAGCTTAGCGAGCTCTGGAAACACCATATATTTT; cdr3_aa: CASSLASSGNTIYF